Listed below are T cell receptor beta chains from one sample, sequenced in a study of blood T cell repertoires in COVID-19. This table comes from immunoSEQ multiplex PCR, and its TCRdb copy is limited to in-frame clones, with some not included. The table has some 340,000 clones, 90% seen once. The sequenced sample was PBMCs or T cells enriched from blood (not recorded which). The receptors were sampled from a woman under 40 who had been exposed to COVID-19. Each CDR3 is given with its conserved first and last residue. Each record gives: V gene, clone size, J gene, CDR3 protein. Some rows mark clone size as missing; the rest say once, few, many or name a class of expanded clone.

TRBV15	NA	TRBJ2-7	CATSGDRGPYEQYF
TRBV24-1	once	TRBJ2-2	CATSDSLRGLNTGELFF
TRBV24-1	NA	TRBJ2-1	CATSDLQRNNEQFF
TRBV11-2	few	TRBJ2-7	CASSQGYSYEQYF
TRBV7-2	few	TRBJ2-2	CASSLAAGRVTGELFF
TRBV7-9	NA	TRBJ1-2	CASSPLAQQGMANYGYTF
TRBV27	once	TRBJ1-1	CASSFTGGPAFF
TRBV7-9	NA	TRBJ2-7	CASSLRRGGGSYEQYF
TRBV19	NA	TRBJ2-7	CASSIFGSESSYEQYF
TRBV5-1	NA	TRBJ1-4	CASSSARQGSNEKLFF
TRBV12-5	NA	TRBJ1-5	CASGPGTSNNQPQHF
TRBV7-2	once	TRBJ2-1	CASSFISQRGYNEQFF
TRBV5-1	NA	TRBJ1-3	CASSLEFASSGNTIYF
TRBV10-3	NA	TRBJ2-5	CAIRGQGQETQYF
TRBV7-6	NA	TRBJ1-1	CASSYTGGEAFF
TRBV6-1	NA	TRBJ1-2	CASSEMLWGTAYGYTF
TRBV5-1	NA	TRBJ2-5	CASNPGGGEESQYF
TRBV7-6	once	TRBJ2-1	CASSAGVYNEQFF
TRBV29-1	NA	TRBJ1-6	CSVGTGYNSPLHF
TRBV7-9	NA	TRBJ1-6	CASSLAGQGHSPLHF
TRBV6-2/TRBV6-3	few	TRBJ1-4	CASSFGQHSKNEKLFF
TRBV6-5	NA	TRBJ1-1	CASSPGTGKAFF
TRBV6-1	NA	TRBJ1-3	CASSEGRGQGRYTIYF
TRBV3-1/TRBV3-2	NA	TRBJ1-1	CASSQSGGNTEAFF
TRBV5-1	NA	TRBJ2-7	CASSFGQGGYEQYF
TRBV5-1	NA	TRBJ1-2	CASSAAGQGGNYGYTF
TRBV6-2/TRBV6-3	NA	TRBJ2-2	CASSYSPLAAGELFF
TRBV6-5	once	TRBJ1-1	CASSYGGNTEAFF
TRBV9	NA	TRBJ1-5	CASSSRDRDQPQHF
TRBV5-1	NA	TRBJ2-5	CASSLEQGGWEETQYF
TRBV19	few	TRBJ1-5	CASVEGGQPQHF
TRBV11-2	NA	TRBJ2-3	CASSLVLSDTQYF
TRBV7-2	NA	TRBJ1-1	CASSLFRHNPEAFF
TRBV27	NA	TRBJ2-1	CASMRVRGDYNEQFF
TRBV18	NA	TRBJ2-6	CASSPNVRSGANVLTF
TRBV9	NA	TRBJ1-2	CASTGGPGANYGYTF
TRBV5-6	NA	TRBJ1-1	CASRREANTEAFF
TRBV7-2	NA	TRBJ2-3	CASSGWDRGGDTQYF
TRBV10-1	NA	TRBJ1-5	CASSEGQRGYQPQHF
TRBV29-1	few	TRBJ2-5	CSVDGLAVQETQYF
TRBV4-1	NA	TRBJ1-1	CASSPNRGLVMNTEAFF
TRBV6-6	NA	TRBJ1-3	CASSLGGGRGRVGSIYF
TRBV6-5	NA	TRBJ2-7	CASSRDRGYEQYF
TRBV6-2/TRBV6-3	NA	TRBJ2-3	CASSYLFSGGRPDTQYF
TRBV6-2/TRBV6-3	few	TRBJ2-7	CASSSVGTSQYF
TRBV27	once	TRBJ2-1	CASSPEFSGLWNEQFF
TRBV19	NA	TRBJ1-5	CASSTSRDRAGGNQPQHF
TRBV7-9	NA	TRBJ1-3	CASSYTGTGGAGAGNTIYF
TRBV5-4	NA	TRBJ2-3	CASSPRTGSTDTQYF
TRBV3-1/TRBV3-2	NA	TRBJ2-1	CASSQGLPWESNEQFF
TRBV11-2	NA	TRBJ2-5	CASSTGHQETQYF
TRBV7-9	NA	TRBJ1-2	CASSSAAGVNYGYTF
TRBV6-5	NA	TRBJ1-1	CASSYSDESSNTEAFF
TRBV6-5	NA	TRBJ2-7	CASTGQSAYEQYF
TRBV24-1	NA	TRBJ2-3	CAVQGTDTQYF
TRBV5-4	NA	TRBJ1-4	CASSLGGRGGEKLFF
TRBV5-1	NA	TRBJ2-3	CASSFAQMSDTQYF
TRBV9	NA	TRBJ1-4	CASSGTGPSGEKLFF
TRBV6-5	NA	TRBJ1-3	CASSRGTTGNTIYF
TRBV19	once	TRBJ2-2	CASMGRGPTGELFF